A single sample gave rise to the 11 T cell receptor beta chains below, sequenced in a study of CXCR3-negative and CXCR3-positive naive CD8 T cells. The TRB libraries of cDNA were built by UMI-labeled 5' RACE. TCRdb reprocessed the 5' RACE reads and keeps a single row for each CDR3 protein, giving no DNA. This sample carries about 62,000 distinct CDR3 sequences, with 4.3% going to the ten biggest clones. Sequences were obtained from naive CXCR3- CD8+ T cells from blood. Indicated subset: CD45RO-CCR7+CD27+CD95- naive CD8+ T cells lacking CXCR3 (TNR3-). The source is a human donor in good health. Some clones in this sample may be carry-over from other donors' samples.

V is TRBV7-9 and J is TRBJ2-7; TCRdb selects TRBD1, and the lack of DNA leaves this call unchecked. CDR1 is SEHNR and CDR2 is FQNEAQ in the germline V gene (reference sequence). This CDR3 comprises 13 residues. CDR3: CASSPPRYYEQYF.

This chain links TRBV12-3 or TRBV12-4 with TRBJ2-7; TCRdb reports TRBD1, a call that lacks DNA to check it against. This CDR3 has 13 residues. CDR3: CASSFTGDYEQYF.

This sequence joins TRBV29-1 and TRBJ1-2; absent DNA, TCRdb's TRBD1 call cannot be checked. Germline V gene data show CDR1 as SQVTM and CDR2 as ANQGSEA. The CDR3 is made up of 13 amino acids. The CDR3 loop reads CSVDWGLSYGYTF.

J is TRBJ2-7 and V is TRBV29-1. The CDR3 is 13 amino acids. From germline, CDR1 is SQVTM and CDR2 ANQGSEA. The CDR3 protein is CSVLIDTNYEQYF.

V and J are TRBV7-2 and TRBJ2-1; the D call from TCRdb, TRBD1, cannot be confirmed without DNA. The germline V gene encodes CDR1 SGHTA and CDR2 FQGNSA. The CDR3 has 13 amino acids. The CDR3 region is CASLPGGQNEQFF.

V usage is TRBV6-1 and J usage is TRBJ2-7; TCRdb indicates TRBD2, and absent DNA this call remains unverified. Germline V gene data show CDR1 as MNHNS and CDR2 as SASEGT. This CDR3 has 16 residues. This chain's CDR3 is CASRTSGRVFLYEQYF.

The chain has TRBV10-3 and TRBJ2-5; there is no DNA to check the TCRdb D call of TRBD1. Per germline, CDR1 ENHRY and CDR2 SYGVKD. The CDR3 consists of 16 residues. The CDR3 loop reads CAISESTGDPQETQYF.

The gene calls are TRBV27 and TRBJ2-3. The CDR3 loop spans 13 amino acids. Germline CDR1 and CDR2: MNHEY and SMNVEV (reference sequence). CDR3 region: CASSLRGTDTQYF.

This chain uses TRBV28 with TRBJ1-6. The V gene's germline CDR1 is MDHEN and CDR2 SYDVKM. The CDR3 loop spans 11 amino acids. CDR3 sequence reads: CASSLASPLHF.

This rearrangement joins TRBV12-3 or TRBV12-4 to TRBJ1-6. The CDR3 length is 15 residues. The CDR3 spells CASSLPGQVESPLHF.

J is TRBJ2-1 and V is TRBV6-2 or TRBV6-3. CDR1 is MNHEY, CDR2 SVGEGT, per germline. The CDR3 sequence is 14 residues long. This chain's CDR3 is CASSYTDPYNEQFF.